This T cell receptor beta chain was found in a study of blood T cell repertoires in COVID-19. Study details: The cDNA or gDNA used as material had been derived from T cells, B-cell-depleted T cells, or PBMCs.

Clones were read by immunoSEQ multiplex PCR, and TCRdb kept only the in-frame ones, dropping some. The sample shows 140,000 to 150,000 clones, approximately 89% of them seen only once. This clone was seen once. The sample was peripheral blood. The clonotype was recovered from a human donor in a cohort sampled during active COVID-19.

The CDR3 region is CASSLVRYEQYF. The CDR3 DNA is TGTGCCAGCAGCTTAGTTCGGTACGAGCAGTACTTC. The chain links TRBV7-8 to TRBJ2-7; no clear D. Germline V CDR1 and CDR2: SGHVS, FQNEAQ. Trimming took 1 base from V and 4 from J, leaving 5 bases between them. The length of the CDR3 is 12 residues.